The 22 T cell receptor beta chains given below trace back to one sample, sequenced in a study of blood T cell repertoires in COVID-19. Using immunoSEQ multiplex PCR, the repertoire was profiled, and TCRdb retains in-frame clones only, with some absent. The sample has some 220,000 clones; approximately 80% are singletons. The specimen was peripheral blood. These receptor sequences come from a man between 45 and 60 years old with active or convalescent COVID-19.

The chain couples TRBV10-3 to TRBJ1-6, with no clear D. The ends were cut back, 1 base at V and 7 bases at J, with 11 bases in the middle. The germline V gene encodes CDR1 ENHRY and CDR2 SYGVKD. This CDR3 region has 15 residues. CDR3 loop: CAISEYGKPNSPLHF. Written as DNA, the CDR3 is TGTGCCATCAGTGAGTACGGGAAACCCAATTCACCCCTCCACTTT.

The chain recombines TRBV28 with TRBJ2-7; 12 bases align to TRBD1. The CDR3 is 14 residues long. J lost 5 bases, V lost 5 bases, and 4 bases had no gene match. CDR1 and CDR2 from the germline V gene are MDHEN and SYDVKM. This CDR3 reads CASSIGTGGHEQYF. CDR3 coding DNA: TGTGCCAGCAGTATCGGGACAGGGGGCCACGAGCAGTACTTC. The complete variable domain, with remaining parts taken from reference TRBV28 and TRBJ2-7, reads DVKVTQSSRYLVKRTGEKVFLECVQDMDHENMFWYRQDPGLGLRLIYFSYDVKMKEKGDIPEGYSVSREKKERFSLILESASTNQTSMYLCASSIGTGGHEQYFGPGTRLTVT.

This clone was seen just once. The chain recombines TRBV5-8 with TRBJ1-2; D uncertain. Germline values: CDR1 SGHTS, CDR2 YDEGEE. Deletions cut 1 base from V and 8 bases from J, with 12 bases between. This CDR3 has 13 amino acids. The CDR3 loop is CASSLNLLWGYTF. The CDR3 region has the DNA TGTGCCAGCAGCTTGAATCTACTATGGGGCTACACCTTC.

J is TRBJ2-1 and V is TRBV7-8; TRBD2 is a possible D gene (5 bases). There are 14 residues in the CDR3. CDR1 and CDR2 from the germline V gene are SGHVS and FQNEAQ. With 5 bases removed from V and 4 bases from J, the gap between germline ends came to 12 bases. CDR3 loop: CASSPWTGYNEQFF. CDR3 DNA: TGTGCCAGCAGCCCTTGGACTGGGTACAATGAGCAGTTCTTC.

This chain links TRBV7-2 with TRBJ2-2; perhaps TRBD1 as D (5 bases). Germline-derived CDR1 and CDR2 are SGHTA and FQGNSA. The CDR3 spans 18 residues. Trimming pared 1 base from V and 1 base from J, leaving 16 bases between. CDR3 bases: TGTGCCAGCAGCTTAGAAGGGGTGAGAAAACTGAACACCGGGGAGCTGTTTTTT. This codes for CASSLEGVRKLNTGELFF. The entire variable domain, with the rest obtained from reference TRBV7-2 and TRBJ2-2, is as follows: GAGVSQSPSNKVTEKGKDVELRCDPISGHTALYWYRQSLGQGLEFLIYFQGNSAPDKSGLPSDRFSAERTGGSVSTLTIQRTQQEDSAVYLCASSLEGVRKLNTGELFFGEGSRLTVL.

The chain combines TRBV7-2 with TRBJ2-1; TRBD2 is a possible D gene (5 bases). Germline CDR1 reads SGHTA; CDR2 reads FQGNSA. Deletions cut 1 base from V and 4 bases from J, with 11 bases between. The CDR3 is 15 amino acids. CDR3 sequence reads: CASSLGGGFYNEQFF. The CDR3 coding sequence is TGTGCCAGCAGCTTAGGCGGAGGCTTTTACAATGAGCAGTTCTTC. The full variable domain, rest sourced from reference TRBV7-2 and TRBJ2-1, is GAGVSQSPSNKVTEKGKDVELRCDPISGHTALYWYRQSLGQGLEFLIYFQGNSAPDKSGLPSDRFSAERTGGSVSTLTIQRTQQEDSAVYLCASSLGGGFYNEQFFGPGTRLTVL.

V gene TRBV6-2 or TRBV6-3 combines with J gene TRBJ2-1, with 9 bases matching TRBD2. This CDR3 is built from 15 residues. The germline gives CDR1 MNHEY, CDR2 SVGEGT. V dropped 4 bases and J dropped 3; count of bases not matched to a gene: 4. CDR3 nucleotides: TGTGCCAGCAGTTTCTTAGCGGGGGTCTACAATGAGCAGTTCTTC. Amino acids: CASSFLAGVYNEQFF.

V and J are TRBV28 and TRBJ2-2; D gene unclear. V was pared by 4 bases and J by 10 bases, with 16 bases between. The CDR3 has 14 residues. CDR1 is MDHEN, CDR2 SYDVKM, per germline. The CDR3 bases are TGTGCCAGCAGTTCTCCCAACCTCGCGGCGGAGCTGTTTTTT. This encodes CASSSPNLAAELFF.

This chain links TRBV5-5 with TRBJ2-3; 9 nucleotides align to TRBD1. This CDR3 contains 14 residues. The germline CDR1 and CDR2 sequences are SGHKS and YYEKEE (reference sequence). Unmatched junction bases numbered 6, after V lost 3 bases and J lost 7 bases. CDR3 nucleotides: TGTGCCAGCAGCTCGGGACAGGGACTATATACGCAGTATTTT. Its protein product is CASSSGQGLYTQYF.

A word on this clone: The same CDR3 also results from other DNA sequences found in this sample. The gene calls are TRBV11-2 and TRBJ2-6; no definite D call. V lost 2 bases and J lost 4, with 9 bases in between. The germline CDR1 and CDR2 sequences are SGHAT and FQNNGV. The CDR3 length is 15 residues. CDR3 region: CASSLQVSGANVLTF. DNA for the CDR3: TGTGCCAGCAGCTTACAGGTTTCCGGGGCCAACGTCCTGACTTTC. Combining the CDR3 with reference TRBV11-2 and TRBJ2-6 gives the whole variable domain EAGVAQSPRYKIIEKRQSVAFWCNPISGHATLYWYQQILGQGPKLLIQFQNNGVVDDSQLPKDRFSAERLKGVDSTLKIQPAKLEDSAVYLCASSLQVSGANVLTFGAGSRLTVL.

The chain has TRBV29-1 and TRBJ2-5; 9 bases are shared with TRBD2. CDR1 and CDR2 (germline): SQVTM, ANQGSEA. This CDR3 spans 17 amino acids. The V gene end was trimmed by 0 bases and the J gene end by 3 bases; junction bases not matched to a gene: 11. CDR3 residues: CSVEDQAQVAGEETQYF. The CDR3 DNA is TGCAGCGTTGAAGATCAGGCCCAAGTAGCGGGAGAAGAGACCCAGTACTTC.

The chain is built from TRBV5-1 and TRBJ1-4; D gene unclear. Deletions cut 0 bases from V and 8 bases from J, with 11 bases between. This CDR3 contains 14 residues. The germline V gene encodes CDR1 SGHRS and CDR2 YFSETQ. The CDR3 spells CASSLASLEEKLFF. The CDR3 DNA reads TGCGCCAGCAGCTTGGCCAGTCTCGAAGAAAAACTGTTTTTT.

The chain is built from TRBV29-1 and TRBJ2-5; TRBD1 matches at 7 bases. Looked up from germline, CDR1 is SQVTM and CDR2 is ANQGSEA. Germline trimming cut 7 bases from V and 5 bases from J; bases unmatched to any gene: 4. The length of the CDR3 is 11 residues. The CDR3 bases are TGCAGCGCAGACAGGGTGGAGACCCAGTACTTC. It yields the protein CSADRVETQYF.

V usage is TRBV15 and J usage is TRBJ1-1; tentative D call: TRBD1 (6 bases). This CDR3 is built from 14 residues. Germline lookup yields CDR1 LNHNV and CDR2 YYDKDF (reference sequence). V was cut by 1 base and J by 12 bases, with 18 bases left in between. CDR3 in amino acids: CATSRVRGGLRTFF. The CDR3 bases are TGTGCCACCAGCAGAGTACGGGGGGGGCTCCGGACTTTCTTT.

The chain employs TRBV5-1 and TRBJ2-1; tentative D call: TRBD2 (5 bases). CDR3 size: 13 residues. CDR1 and CDR2 (germline): SGHRS, YFSETQ. V was shortened by 4 bases and J by 7 bases, with 12 bases between the two germline ends. CDR3 loop: CASSPPGLNEQFF. The CDR3 nucleotides read TGCGCCAGCAGCCCCCCGGGGTTGAATGAGCAGTTCTTC. The full variable domain, with the rest looked up from reference TRBV5-1 and TRBJ2-1, is KAGVTQTPRYLIKTRGQQVTLSCSPISGHRSVSWYQQTPGQGLQFLFEYFSETQRNKGNFPGRFSGRQFSNSRSEMNVSTLELGDSALYLCASSPPGLNEQFFGPGTRLTVL.

The rearrangement links TRBV21-1 to TRBJ2-6; TRBD2 is the table's D call, not checked against the DNA. TRBV21-1 is given as a pseudogene. The CDR3 contains 20 residues. CDR3 sequence reads: CASTQRGPGTPVAGANVLTF. CDR3 sequence (DNA): TGTGCCAGCACCCAAAGAGGCCCCGGGACTCCCGTGGCTGGGGCCAACGTCCTGACTTTC.

DNA of the CDR3: TGTGCCAGCAGTGAATTGCCGACAGGGATGCGGGAAAAACTGTTTTTT. This encodes CASSELPTGMREKLFF. This rearrangement joins TRBV6-1 to TRBJ1-4; 7 nucleotides align to TRBD1. Trimming took 2 bases from V and 8 from J; bases not matched to a gene: 11. The germline V gene encodes CDR1 MNHNS and CDR2 SASEGT. The CDR3 loop spans 16 amino acids.

The J gene is TRBJ2-5, the V gene TRBV29-1; TRBD1 agrees at 9 bases. Trimming removed 2 bases from V and 3 bases from J; junction bases left unmatched: 19. The germline CDR1 and CDR2 sequences are SQVTM and ANQGSEA. This CDR3 has 19 residues. The CDR3 reads CSVETLRSTRDREKETQYF. The CDR3, as DNA: TGCAGCGTTGAAACACTACGATCTACCCGGGACAGGGAAAAAGAGACCCAGTACTTC.

The chain employs TRBV21-1 and TRBJ1-2; the table calls TRBD1, which could not be checked here. TRBV21-1 is classified as a pseudogene. The CDR3 spans 15 residues. CDR3 sequence: CASSKAPGGNYGYTF. In DNA form, the CDR3 reads TGTGCCAGCAGCAAAGCGCCAGGGGGTAACTATGGCTACACCTTC.

The chain combines TRBV15 with TRBJ1-1; D unresolved. The CDR3 covers 13 residues. Trimming took 3 bases from V and 1 from J, leaving 6 bases between them. Per the germline V gene, CDR1 is LNHNV and CDR2 is YYDKDF (reference sequence). The CDR3: CATSSNGNTEAFF. The CDR3 nucleotides are TGTGCCACCAGCAGTAACGGGAACACTGAAGCTTTCTTT. The full variable domain, rest sourced from reference TRBV15 and TRBJ1-1, is DAMVIQNPRYQVTQFGKPVTLSCSQTLNHNVMYWYQQKSSQAPKLLFHYYDKDFNNEADTPDNFQSRRPNTSFCFLDIRSPGLGDTAMYLCATSSNGNTEAFFGQGTRLTVV.

The chain is built from TRBV5-5 and TRBJ1-2, with 7 bases aligning to TRBD1. There are 13 residues in the CDR3. Germline loops: CDR1 SGHKS, CDR2 YYEKEE (reference sequence). With 4 bases clipped from V and 6 bases from J, the junction kept 6 bases outside the gene matches. CDR3 region: CASSTPQGDGYTF. DNA of the CDR3: TGTGCCAGCAGCACCCCCCAGGGGGATGGCTACACCTTC.

The chain links TRBV19 to TRBJ2-7, with TRBD2 identical over 7 bases. The CDR3 has 15 residues. The trim removed 0 bases at V and 3 bases at J, leaving 5 bases unmatched. Germline CDR1 and CDR2: LNHDA and SQIVND (reference sequence). In nucleotides, the CDR3 is TGTGCCAGTAGTATAGATCGGGCTAGCGGCTACGAGCAGTACTTC. It codes for CASSIDRASGYEQYF.